This is a list of T cell receptor beta chains from one sample in a study of T cell responses to AZD1222 COVID-19 vaccine. The assay was immunoSEQ multiplex PCR, and TCRdb's table has in-frame clones only and misses some. The table has around 170,000 clones, roughly nine tenths seen once. Material: peripheral blood, obtained on day 0 of AZD1222 vaccination. Receptors were obtained from an adult in good health. Each CDR3 is given with its conserved first and last residue. The order of the fields is J gene, clone size, CDR3 length, D gene, V gene, CDR3 protein, CDR3 DNA. The D gene is left open where the match is weak. Where a row states a size, it is once, few, many or the class of an expanded clone; other rows omit it.

TRBJ2-2,.,16,.,TRBV2,CASSEEQPENTGELFF,TGTGCCAGCAGTGAAGAACAGCCCGAGAACACCGGGGAGCTGTTTTTT
TRBJ2-5,.,13,TRBD1,TRBV6-6,CASSATGGETQYF,TGTGCCAGCAGTGCGACAGGGGGTGAGACCCAGTACTTC
TRBJ1-5,.,15,.,TRBV18,CASSPSGNSNQPQHF,TGTGCCAGCTCACCTTCGGGGAATAGCAATCAGCCCCAGCATTTT
TRBJ1-1,.,15,.,TRBV11-3,CASSFSGQMNTEAFF,TGTGCCAGCAGCTTCTCCGGACAAATGAACACTGAAGCTTTCTTT
TRBJ2-4,.,15,TRBD1,TRBV9,CASSAWGQAKNIQYF,TGTGCCAGCAGCGCGTGGGGACAGGCCAAAAACATTCAGTACTTC
TRBJ1-1,.,16,TRBD1,TRBV24-1,CATSDSPGQGNTEAFF,TGTGCCACCAGTGATTCTCCGGGACAGGGGAACACTGAAGCTTTCTTT
TRBJ1-1,once,11,.,TRBV20-1,CSAQGNTEAFF,TGCAGTGCACAGGGGAACACTGAAGCTTTCTTT
TRBJ2-7,.,13,.,TRBV12-3/TRBV12-4,CASSKIQGYEQYF,TGTGCCAGCAGTAAGATACAGGGCTACGAGCAGTACTTC
TRBJ1-1,.,15,TRBD1,TRBV7-8,CASSLQTGQGAGAFF,TGTGCCAGCAGCCTTCAGACAGGGCAAGGTGCAGGGGCTTTCTTT
TRBJ2-5,.,13,.,TRBV6-5,CASRTGWGETQYF,TGTGCCAGCAGGACAGGATGGGGAGAGACCCAGTACTTC
TRBJ1-2,.,14,.,TRBV7-9,CASNPIGGNYGYTF,TGTGCCAGCAACCCTATAGGGGGAAACTATGGCTACACCTTC
TRBJ2-1,few,15,TRBD2,TRBV7-2,CASSLLSGGAREQFF,TGTGCCAGCAGCTTACTCAGCGGGGGGGCTAGGGAGCAGTTCTTC
TRBJ1-4,.,14,.,TRBV6-5,CASRRQEGLEKLFF,TGTGCCAGCAGACGACAGGAGGGTTTAGAAAAACTGTTTTTT
TRBJ1-1,.,15,.,TRBV24-1,CATSATGLAVAEAFF,TGTGCCACCAGCGCGACAGGCCTGGCGGTGGCTGAAGCTTTCTTT
TRBJ1-5,.,15,.,TRBV7-9,CASSLGPDSNQPQHF,TGTGCCAGCAGCTTAGGTCCCGATAGCAATCAGCCCCAGCATTTT
TRBJ1-3,.,13,.,TRBV12-3/TRBV12-4,CASSLGGRDTIYF,TGTGCCAGCAGTTTAGGCGGGCGGGACACCATATATTTT
TRBJ2-7,.,11,.,TRBV19,CASSPGHEQYF,TGTGCCAGTAGTCCTGGACACGAGCAGTACTTC
TRBJ1-1,.,15,.,TRBV5-1,CASSPGVPRNTEAFF,TGCGCCAGCAGCCCGGGGGTCCCCCGGAACACTGAAGCTTTCTTT
TRBJ1-6,.,12,.,TRBV2,CASSEIGSPLHF,TGTGCCAGCAGTGAGATAGGATCACCCCTCCACTTT
TRBJ1-2,.,14,TRBD1,TRBV3-1/TRBV3-2,CASSQHRGNLGYTF,TGTGCCAGCAGCCAACACAGGGGGAATCTTGGCTACACCTTC
TRBJ1-3,few,16,.,TRBV6-1,CASSKDPGSLGNTIYF,TGTGCCAGCAGTAAAGACCCGGGCAGCCTAGGAAACACCATATATTTT
TRBJ2-1,.,15,.,TRBV10-3,CAISEGNTIYNEQFF,TGTGCCATCAGTGAGGGTAATACCATCTACAATGAGCAGTTCTTC
TRBJ2-1,.,14,TRBD2,TRBV10-3,CAISEPGLAMEQFF,TGTGCCATCAGTGAGCCGGGACTAGCGATGGAACAGTTCTTC
TRBJ2-2,.,17,TRBD1,TRBV18,CASSEFEGQGATGELFF,TGTGCCAGCTCGGAGTTTGAAGGACAGGGGGCGACCGGGGAGCTGTTTTTT
TRBJ1-1,.,15,.,TRBV5-8,CASSPGCLQNTEAFF,TGTGCCAGCAGCCCCGGGTGTTTACAGAACACTGAAGCTTTCTTT
TRBJ2-3,.,19,.,TRBV5-1,CASSWKLAQGTTSTDTQYF,TGCGCCAGCAGCTGGAAACTAGCACAGGGGACGACTAGCACAGATACGCAGTATTTT
TRBJ2-7,.,12,.,TRBV2,CASTRLLYEQYF,TGTGCCAGCACAAGGCTACTCTACGAGCAGTACTTC
TRBJ1-5,.,17,.,TRBV9,CASTKSGGFYSNQPQHF,TGTGCCAGCACCAAATCGGGGGGGTTCTATAGCAATCAGCCCCAGCATTTT
TRBJ2-1,.,13,.,TRBV27,CASRAGTRNEQFF,TGTGCCAGCAGAGCAGGAACGAGAAATGAGCAGTTCTTC
TRBJ1-2,.,15,.,TRBV16,CASSQSQNANYGYTF,TGTGCCAGCAGCCAATCACAGAACGCTAACTATGGCTACACCTTC
TRBJ2-5,.,16,TRBD2,TRBV28,CASSLGGGAAQETQYF,TGTGCCAGCAGTTTAGGCGGGGGGGCGGCACAGGAGACCCAGTACTTC